This TCR beta chain originates from a study of CD8 T cells in ankylosing spondylitis. About this clonotype itself: Its matching antigen is unknown.

General study points: A TCR beta motif of eight highly homologous variants appeared characteristic of ankylosing spondylitis blood. Reportedly, disease-linked clones are significantly enriched in ankylosing spondylitis patients' matched synovial fluid.

Preparation of TCR beta libraries was done by quantitative 5'-RACE with molecular barcodes. MiXCR, applied by TCRdb to the 5' RACE reads, yields one record per CDR3 protein. The sample yields about 200,000 distinct CDR3 sequences, around 24% seen once. Trimming removed 5 bases from V and 0 bases from J, with 17 bases in between. In germline, CDR1 is SGHAT, CDR2 FQNNGV. The CDR3 is made up of 16 amino acids. The chain recombines TRBV11-2 with TRBJ2-7; tentative D call: TRBD2 (5 bases). Material: blood, either unsorted or a sorted T cell fraction (not recorded which). This TCR derives from a male donor with ankylosing spondylitis or in good health (not recorded which). For the CDR3, the DNA is TGTGCCAGCAGCAACCACCAGGTTACTAGCTCCTACGAGCAGTACTTC. Amino acid sequence: CASSNHQVTSSYEQYF.